A single sample gave rise to the 26 T cell receptor beta chains below, sequenced in a study of cytomegalovirus exposure and HLA in healthy donors (dated by TCRdb to the late 2010s). Libraries came from the immunoSEQ multiplex PCR assay. A mixture of 60 forward primers for TCR Vbeta segments and 13 reverse primers for TCR Jbeta segments was used in the multiplex PCR. This immuneACCESS table, as held by TCRdb, lists in-frame sequences with V and J called but not all clones. Of the missing ones, under half trace to an unresolved V gene in checked studies; the others have no known cause. The sample data list more than 70,000 clones, and 55% to 80% of these were observed just once. Of the sample, less than 9% is held by the ten largest clones. Sequenced: PBMCs. The source is a man aged 35 to 55 in good health and CMV-seropositive.

V gene TRBV6-5 combines with J gene TRBJ2-3; TRBD1 aligns across 9 bases. With V trimmed by 5 bases and J by 0 bases, 3 bases remained unmatched. The CDR3 length is 15 residues. Germline loops: CDR1 MNHEY, CDR2 SVGAGI. CDR3 sequence reads: CASSAGTGSTDTQYF. CDR3 coding DNA: TGTGCCAGCAGTGCGGGGACAGGGAGCACAGATACGCAGTATTTT.

This clone was detected only once. V and J are TRBV7-9 and TRBJ2-7; 7 positions match TRBD1. This CDR3 has 14 residues. The V gene end was trimmed by 4 bases and the J gene end by 7 bases; junction bases not matched to a gene: 10. Per germline, CDR1 SEHNR and CDR2 FQNEAQ (reference sequence). CDR3 nucleotide sequence: TGTGCCAGCAGCTCAGGGGGTAGCCGAGGAGAGCAGTACTTC. Amino acids: CASSSGGSRGEQYF.

The chain is built from TRBV4-2 and TRBJ2-1; 10 bases line up with TRBD2. CDR3 length: 15 residues. CDR1 LGHNA and CDR2 YNFKEQ come from the germline V gene. Losses at the gene ends were 2 bases for V and 6 bases for J; bases not matched to a gene: 4. Written as DNA, the CDR3 is TGTGCCAGCAGCCAAACTAGCGGGGTTCTCAATGAGCAGTTCTTC. It is translated as CASSQTSGVLNEQFF.

The chain links TRBV11-2 to TRBJ1-3, with 8 bases fitting TRBD1. V lost 1 base to trimming and J lost 3 bases; unmatched junction nucleotides: 8. CDR3 length: 17 amino acids. Germline V gene sequence: CDR1 SGHAT, CDR2 FQNNGV. Here the CDR3 reads CASSLVLAGGRGNTIYF. CDR3 coding DNA: TGTGCCAGCAGCTTAGTGTTAGCAGGGGGCCGTGGAAACACCATATATTTT.

The gene calls are TRBV19 and TRBJ2-7; 8 positions match TRBD1. V lost 3 bases and J lost 4; bases outside the gene matches: 2. Germline V gene data show CDR1 as LNHDA and CDR2 as SQIVND (reference sequence). The CDR3 is 13 amino acids. CDR3 sequence: CASSIDRGYEQYF. CDR3 DNA sequence: TGTGCCAGTAGTATCGACAGGGGTTACGAGCAGTACTTC.

CDR3 loop: CASRSGGGETQYF. The CDR3 coding sequence is TGTGCCAGCAGGTCGGGGGGAGGAGAGACCCAGTACTTC. The rearrangement uses TRBV6-5 and TRBJ2-5; TRBD2 agrees at 7 bases. This CDR3 contains 13 residues. Trimming at V came to 6 bases and at J to 4 bases, leaving 5 bases not matched to a gene. The germline V gene encodes CDR1 MNHEY and CDR2 SVGAGI.

V usage is TRBV7-9 and J usage is TRBJ1-2; TRBD1 is a possible D gene (5 bases). V lost 3 bases and J lost 5, with 25 bases in between. Germline assignment: CDR1 SEHNR and CDR2 FQNEAQ (reference sequence). The CDR3 spans 18 residues. In DNA, the CDR3 is TGTGCCAGCAGCTTCCCCTCTAGGGGCAATGACCGGGGGTATGGCTACACCTTC. Translation gives CASSFPSRGNDRGYGYTF.

The chain is built from TRBV5-5 and TRBJ1-3; D is unresolved. V was shortened by 2 bases and J by 0 bases, with 6 bases between the two germline ends. Germline CDR1 and CDR2: SGHKS and YYEKEE (reference sequence). The CDR3 loop spans 14 amino acids. CDR3 protein: CASSLSLSGNTIYF. CDR3 in DNA: TGTGCCAGCAGCTTATCCCTCTCTGGAAACACCATATATTTT.

This clone was picked up a small number of times. The J gene is TRBJ1-3, the V gene TRBV6-5; the D is unclear. This CDR3 comprises 13 residues. The ends were cut back, 8 bases at V and 1 base at J, with 9 bases in the middle. The V gene's germline CDR1 is MNHEY and CDR2 SVGAGI. The CDR3 loop reads CASRQASGNTIYF. CDR3 DNA: TGTGCCAGCCGTCAGGCGTCTGGAAACACCATATATTTT.

This chain connects TRBV2 to TRBJ2-1; 10 nucleotides match TRBD2. The germline V gene encodes CDR1 SNHLY and CDR2 FYNNEI. V lost 7 bases, J lost 7 bases, and 10 bases stayed unmatched. The CDR3 is made up of 15 amino acids. CDR3 in amino acids: CASTENGLAANEQFF. CDR3 bases: TGTGCCAGCACGGAGAACGGACTAGCGGCAAATGAGCAGTTCTTC.

The chain employs TRBV4-2 and TRBJ1-1; 8 positions match TRBD1. V lost 0 bases and J lost 4; bases outside the gene matches: 4. CDR1 LGHNA and CDR2 YNFKEQ come from the germline V gene. The CDR3 extends over 15 amino acids. This CDR3 reads CASSQEDRASTEAFF. CDR3 DNA sequence: TGTGCCAGCAGCCAAGAGGACAGGGCTTCCACTGAAGCTTTCTTT.

The rearrangement joins TRBV5-8 to TRBJ2-7; 7 bases map to TRBD1. This CDR3 comprises 15 residues. Germline values: CDR1 SGHTS, CDR2 YDEGEE. Trimming at V came to 2 bases and at J to 3 bases, leaving 8 bases not matched to a gene. CDR3 region: CASSFPPGQSYEQYF. In DNA, the CDR3 is TGTGCCAGCAGCTTTCCCCCGGGACAGAGCTACGAGCAGTACTTC.

This chain uses TRBV25-1 with TRBJ2-1; D might be TRBD1 (5 bases). Germline V gives CDR1 MGHDK, CDR2 SYGVNS. Trimming pared 6 bases from V and 10 bases from J, leaving 19 bases between. This CDR3 has 14 amino acids. The CDR3: CASRFNSGWGEQFF. The CDR3 nucleotides are TGTGCCAGCAGGTTTAACTCAGGGTGGGGAGAGCAGTTCTTC.

This rearrangement joins TRBV27 to TRBJ2-3; 9 nucleotides line up with TRBD2. The CDR3 is 17 amino acids. With V trimmed by 0 bases and J by 5 bases, 9 bases remained unmatched. Germline V gene sequence: CDR1 MNHEY, CDR2 SMNVEV (reference sequence). CDR3 coding DNA: TGTGCCAGCAGTTTATCGCAACTCTCGACTAGCGGAGATACGCAGTATTTT. As protein: CASSLSQLSTSGDTQYF.

The rearrangement joins TRBV6-1 to TRBJ1-6; weak D call: TRBD1 (5 bases). Germline-derived CDR1 and CDR2 are MNHNS and SASEGT. The V gene lost 0 bases and the J gene lost 10 bases, with 13 bases spanning the gap. The CDR3 spans 15 residues. The CDR3 DNA sequence: TGTGCCAGCAGTGAAGCCGGGGAGGGGAGATCACCCCTCCACTTT. This codes for CASSEAGEGRSPLHF.

V is TRBV5-4 and J is TRBJ2-2, with TRBD1 as a possible D gene (5 bases). Germline V gene data show CDR1 as SGHNT and CDR2 as YYREEE (reference sequence). V shed 3 bases and J shed 1 base, with 13 bases lying between them. The CDR3 sequence is 16 residues long. The CDR3 nucleotides read TGTGCCAGCAGCTCCGGACACCAGCAGAACACCGGGGAGCTGTTTTTT. Translating it yields CASSSGHQQNTGELFF.

The chain links TRBV29-1 to TRBJ1-1; 7 bases map to TRBD1. V lost 4 bases and J lost 1; bases outside the gene matches: 6. Germline-derived CDR1 and CDR2 are SQVTM and ANQGSEA. CDR3 length: 14 amino acids. The DNA of the CDR3 is TGCAGCGTTGTGGGGGGACAGCCGAACACTGAAGCTTTCTTT. This sequence encodes CSVVGGQPNTEAFF.

The chain combines TRBV5-1 with TRBJ1-5; 8 bases line up with TRBD1. Germline assignment: CDR1 SGHRS and CDR2 YFSETQ. This CDR3 spans 15 amino acids. The trim removed 4 bases at V and 4 bases at J, leaving 7 bases unmatched. The CDR3 DNA follows: TGCGCCAGCAGCAGGGGGACAGGCCTAAATCAGCCCCAGCATTTT. It is translated as CASSRGTGLNQPQHF.

The chain has TRBV6-1 and TRBJ2-7; TRBD1 is a possible D gene (6 bases). The CDR3 is made up of 14 amino acids. V was cut by 5 bases and J by 2 bases, with 13 bases left in between. CDR1 and CDR2 from the germline V gene are MNHNS and SASEGT. The CDR3 here is CASSREGGPYEQYF. The CDR3, as DNA: TGTGCCAGCAGTCGGGAAGGGGGACCCTACGAGCAGTACTTC.

The rearrangement links TRBV6-5 to TRBJ1-2; D might be TRBD1 (6 bases). Germline-derived CDR1 and CDR2 are MNHEY and SVGAGI. Trimming shortened V by 0 bases and J by 8 bases, and 10 bases separated the two germline ends. The CDR3 contains 13 residues. CDR3 loop: CASSYSGGGGYTF. The CDR3 DNA follows: TGTGCCAGCAGTTACTCTGGGGGGGGCGGCTACACCTTC.

The chain uses TRBV19 and TRBJ1-2; D is perhaps TRBD1 (5 bases). CDR3 length equals 12 residues. The V gene's germline CDR1 is LNHDA and CDR2 SQIVND (reference sequence). V shed 4 bases and J shed 8 bases, with 11 bases lying between them. The CDR3 region has the DNA TGTGCCAGTAGTAAGCCGACAGAGGGCTACACCTTC. Protein product: CASSKPTEGYTF. Supplemented by reference TRBV19 and TRBJ1-2, the full variable domain reads DGGITQSPKYLFRKEGQNVTLSCEQNLNHDAMYWYRQDPGQGLRLIYYSQIVNDFQKGDIAEGYSVSREKKESFPLTVTSAQKNPTAFYLCASSKPTEGYTFGSGTRLTVV.

This clone appeared many times. V and J are TRBV5-1 and TRBJ2-2; D gene ambiguous. V was cut by 0 bases and J by 6 bases, with 9 bases left in between. CDR3 length equals 14 residues. Germline assignment: CDR1 SGHRS and CDR2 YFSETQ. The CDR3, as DNA: TGCGCCAGCAGCTTGGTTGCGTCGGCCGGGGAGCTGTTTTTT. Protein sequence: CASSLVASAGELFF.

The chain links TRBV2 to TRBJ2-1; a possible D gene is TRBD2 (6 bases). The V gene lost 8 bases and the J gene lost 4 bases, with 15 bases spanning the gap. The germline CDR1 and CDR2 sequences are SNHLY and FYNNEI. This CDR3 is built from 14 residues. Here the CDR3 DNA reads TGTGCCAGCGGAAATAGCGGTCGGTACAATGAGCAGTTCTTC. This translates into CASGNSGRYNEQFF. Complete variable domain (other parts from reference TRBV2 and TRBJ2-1): EPEVTQTPSHQVTQMGQEVILRCVPISNHLYFYWYRQILGQKVEFLVSFYNNEISEKSEIFDDQFSVERPDGSNFTLKIRSTKLEDSAMYFCASGNSGRYNEQFFGPGTRLTVL.

V and J are TRBV19 and TRBJ2-4; possibly TRBD1 for D (6 bases). V lost 9 bases to trimming and J lost 2 bases, with 11 bases between them. The germline V gene encodes CDR1 LNHDA and CDR2 SQIVND (reference sequence). The CDR3 totals 13 residues. The DNA of the CDR3 is TGTGCCAGCCAACAGGGAACCAAAAACATTCAGTACTTC. It specifies CASQQGTKNIQYF.

This clone was detected a few times. This chain joins TRBV7-9 and TRBJ2-7; 7 nucleotides match TRBD2. V trimming: 8 bases; J trimming: 0 bases; junction bases outside the gene matches: 13. The germline V gene encodes CDR1 SEHNR and CDR2 FQNEAQ (reference sequence). This CDR3 region has 16 residues. CDR3 sequence (DNA): TGTGCCAGCCGCCCCCGGGGGGACTCCTTCTCCTACGAGCAGTACTTC. Its translation: CASRPRGDSFSYEQYF. Supplemented by reference TRBV7-9 and TRBJ2-7, the full variable domain reads DTGVSQNPRHKITKRGQNVTFRCDPISEHNRLYWYRQTLGQGPEFLTYFQNEAQLEKSRLLSDRFSAERPKGSFSTLEIQRTEQGDSAMYLCASRPRGDSFSYEQYFGPGTRLTVT.

The V and J genes are TRBV11-2 and TRBJ2-7; D remains ambiguous. Germline assignment: CDR1 SGHAT and CDR2 FQNNGV. The CDR3 has 11 amino acids. Trimming stripped 5 bases from V and 2 bases from J, with 4 bases between. DNA for the CDR3: TGTGCCAGCAGCCTCCCCTACGAGCAGTACTTC. Translated, it gives CASSLPYEQYF.